This passage covers 31 T cell receptor beta chains from one sample sequenced in a study of identical twins. TCRdb re-called the 5' RACE reads through MiXCR, storing one row per CDR3 protein. Among some 1,700,000 distinct CDR3 sequences listed, around a third were seen once. The material sequenced was cord blood. These receptors originate from a newborn girl in good health.

This clonotype appeared a few times. V gene TRBV6-1 combines with J gene TRBJ1-2, with 9 positions matching TRBD1. Germline V gives CDR1 MNHNS, CDR2 SASEGT. The CDR3 consists of 15 residues. Germline trimming cut 7 bases from V and 2 bases from J; bases unmatched to any gene: 8. DNA of the CDR3: TGTGCCAGCACTATACAGGGGGCGTTGAACTATGGCTACACCTTC. As protein: CASTIQGALNYGYTF.

This clonotype was found a few times. V usage is TRBV20-1 and J usage is TRBJ1-5, with 9 nucleotides matching TRBD1. The CDR3 spans 12 residues. The V gene's germline CDR1 is DFQATT and CDR2 SNEGSKA (reference sequence). V was pared by 5 bases and J by 9 bases, with 5 bases of the junction left unmatched. This CDR3 is CSAWTGEGPQHF. The CDR3 DNA reads as TGCAGTGCTTGGACAGGGGAAGGGCCCCAGCATTTT.

The CDR3: CASSLTRPTGVHEQYF. CDR3 DNA: TGCGCCAGCAGCTTGACGCGGCCGACAGGGGTCCACGAGCAGTACTTC. The genes are TRBV5-1 and TRBJ2-7, with 8 bases identical to TRBD1. The germline V gene has CDR1 SGHRS and CDR2 YFSETQ. CDR3 length: 16 amino acids. V lost 1 base to trimming and J lost 5 bases; unmatched junction nucleotides: 11.

The CDR3 loop reads CSARDASSGGVYNEQFF. The CDR3 coding sequence is TGCAGTGCTAGAGATGCGTCTAGCGGGGGGGTTTACAATGAGCAGTTCTTC. This chain joins TRBV20-1 and TRBJ2-1; 12 bases line up with TRBD2. V dropped 0 bases and J dropped 4; count of bases not matched to a gene: 7. The CDR3 loop spans 17 amino acids. The germline V gene encodes CDR1 DFQATT and CDR2 SNEGSKA (reference sequence).

The chain employs TRBV10-3 and TRBJ1-2; TRBD1 matches 7 bases. In germline, CDR1 is ENHRY, CDR2 SYGVKD. Trimming at V came to 3 bases and at J to 5 bases, leaving 9 bases not matched to a gene. The CDR3 contains 15 residues. CDR3 region: CAISEQGSQGYGYTF. In DNA form, the CDR3 reads TGTGCCATCAGTGAACAGGGGTCTCAGGGATATGGCTACACCTTC.

This clonotype came up a few times. The rearrangement links TRBV7-8 to TRBJ2-7; 13 bases align to TRBD2. The germline V gene has CDR1 SGHVS and CDR2 FQNEAQ. V dropped 1 base and J dropped 0; count of bases not matched to a gene: 9. The CDR3 runs 19 residues. The CDR3 loop is CASSLVRTSGSRSSYEQYF. CDR3 nucleotide sequence: TGTGCCAGCAGCTTAGTGAGGACTAGCGGGAGCCGAAGCTCCTACGAGCAGTACTTC.

This chain connects TRBV21-1 to TRBJ2-1; whether TRBD2, the table's D call, matches the DNA was not checked. TRBV21-1 is a documented pseudogene. This CDR3 is 17 amino acids long. CDR3 nucleotides: TGTGCCAGCAGCAAAGCGCTCCGGCTAGCGTCGTCCAATGAGCAGTTCTTC. Its translation is CASSKALRLASSNEQFF.

The chain carries TRBV29-1 and TRBJ2-1, with D unclear. The germline gives CDR1 SQVTM, CDR2 ANQGSEA. The CDR3 runs 13 residues. Deletions cut 7 bases from V and 3 bases from J, with 13 bases between. The CDR3 loop reads CSARANFYNEQFF. As DNA, the CDR3 is TGCAGCGCTAGGGCCAACTTCTACAATGAGCAGTTCTTC.

The sample holds a few counts of this clonotype. CDR3 protein: CASSFLGVHEQYF. The CDR3, as DNA: TGTGCCAGCAGCTTTTTAGGGGTCCACGAGCAGTACTTC. V is TRBV11-2 and J is TRBJ2-7; D possibly corresponds to TRBD1 (5 bases). The ends were cut back, 3 bases at V and 5 bases at J, with 11 bases in the middle. The CDR3 length is 13 residues. From germline, CDR1 is SGHAT and CDR2 FQNNGV.

The chain links TRBV27 to TRBJ1-5; D gene unclear. The V gene's germline CDR1 is MNHEY and CDR2 SMNVEV (reference sequence). The CDR3 sequence is 14 residues long. V lost 5 bases and J 4 bases, leaving 12 bases between the germline ends. The CDR3 DNA is TGTGCCAGCAGTCCCAAGGGAGTGAATCAGCCCCAGCATTTT. It is translated as CASSPKGVNQPQHF.

This clonotype was counted between two and nine times. The chain couples TRBV25-1 to TRBJ1-5, with 7 bases aligning to TRBD1. The CDR3 is 13 residues long. V dropped 6 bases and J dropped 5; count of bases not matched to a gene: 4. Germline-derived CDR1 and CDR2 are MGHDK and SYGVNS. CDR3 DNA sequence: TGTGCCAGCAGCGACCAGGGGGATCAGCCCCAGCATTTT. Translation: CASSDQGDQPQHF.

This clonotype was seen a handful of times. This chain connects TRBV10-3 to TRBJ1-2; D is undetermined. This CDR3 is built from 13 residues. V lost 3 bases, J lost 4 bases, and 9 bases lay in between. Germline CDR1 is ENHRY and CDR2 is SYGVKD. CDR3 DNA: TGTGCCATCAGTGACACCCGGCCCTATGGCTACACCTTC. Translated: CAISDTRPYGYTF.

The table lists this clonotype with many counts. V and J are TRBV6-5 and TRBJ2-1, with D tentatively TRBD2 (5 bases). Trimming removed 3 bases at V and 4 bases at J, with 13 bases between. CDR3 length: 15 amino acids. The germline V gene encodes CDR1 MNHEY and CDR2 SVGAGI. The chain's CDR3 is CASSYRSELYNEQFF. In DNA, the CDR3 is TGTGCCAGCAGTTATCGTAGCGAACTTTACAATGAGCAGTTCTTC.

The chain has TRBV12-3 or TRBV12-4 and TRBJ2-1, with TRBD2 matching 7 bases. CDR3 length: 15 amino acids. The V segment lost 5 bases and the J segment 3 bases; nucleotides outside the gene matches: 7. The CDR3 DNA reads as TGTGCCAGCAGTCCAAAGGGCGGGGGCTACAATGAGCAGTTCTTC. Translation: CASSPKGGGYNEQFF.

J is TRBJ1-2 and V is TRBV6-6; 8 bases fit TRBD1. There are 15 residues in the CDR3. The germline V gene encodes CDR1 MNHNY and CDR2 SVGAGI (reference sequence). Trimming cost V 5 bases and J 2 bases; bases outside gene matches: 7. The CDR3 coding sequence is TGTGCCAGCAGTCGATGGACAGGGAACAACTATGGCTACACCTTC. It specifies CASSRWTGNNYGYTF.

Concerning this clonotype itself: Compared with germline, one end of the junction differs, possibly owing to a read error. The genes are TRBV11-2 and TRBJ1-6; 9 nucleotides line up with TRBD1. Looked up from germline, CDR1 is SGHAT and CDR2 is FQNNGV. The CDR3 length is 15 residues. CDR3: CACSPWDRVGSPLHF. In nucleotides, the CDR3 is TGTGCCTGCAGCCCATGGGACAGGGTTGGCTCACCCCTCCACTTT. Filled out from reference TRBV11-2 and TRBJ1-6, the complete variable domain reads EAGVAQSPRYKIIEKRQSVAFWCNPISGHATLYWYQQILGQGPKLLIQFQNNGVVDDSQLPKDRFSAERLKGVDSTLKIQPAKLEDSAVYLCACSPWDRVGSPLHFGNGTRLTVT.

To note about this clonotype: A much larger clone sits a single nucleotide away, making a read error possible. This chain uses TRBV2 with TRBJ1-1; D uncertain. The ends were cut back, 5 bases at V and 6 bases at J, with 7 bases in the middle. The length of the CDR3 is 11 residues. Germline V gene data show CDR1 as SNHLY and CDR2 as FYNNEI. The CDR3 coding sequence is TGTGCCAGCAGTTGGGCGGCTGAAGCTTTCTTT. Amino acids: CASSWAAEAFF.

The rearrangement links TRBV12-3 or TRBV12-4 to TRBJ2-3; 10 positions agree with TRBD2. This CDR3 comprises 16 residues. V dropped 6 bases and J dropped 0; count of bases not matched to a gene: 6. For the CDR3, the DNA is TGTGCCAGCAGCCTGGGACTAGCGAGAAGCACAGATACGCAGTATTTT. Its translation: CASSLGLARSTDTQYF.

This clonotype was detected a few times. The V and J genes are TRBV5-6 and TRBJ2-1; D assignment may be TRBD1 or TRBD2 (6 bases each). The CDR3 loop spans 13 amino acids. Trimming took off 3 bases at V and 6 bases at J, with 10 bases between the two ends. CDR1 and CDR2 (germline): SGHDT, YYEEEE. The CDR3 bases are TGTGCCAGCAGCTCGGAGGGGGGCAATGAGCAGTTCTTC. It is translated as CASSSEGGNEQFF.

In nucleotides, the CDR3 is TGTGCCAGCAGCTTGGTGCAAGCGAACACTGAAGCTTTCTTT. Its translation is CASSLVQANTEAFF. V is TRBV5-8 and J is TRBJ1-1; D not resolved. With 0 bases removed from V and 1 base from J, the gap between germline ends came to 7 bases. CDR1 and CDR2 (germline): SGHTS, YDEGEE. CDR3 size: 14 residues.

The V call is TRBV6-2 or TRBV6-3, the J call TRBJ1-5; D is undetermined. Germline CDR1 reads MNHEY; CDR2 reads SVGEGT. The CDR3 extends over 14 amino acids. Trimming took off 4 bases at V and 5 bases at J, with 12 bases between the two ends. The CDR3 bases are TGTGCCAGCAGTTCAGGTGAACTTCATCAGCCCCAGCATTTT. Its translation: CASSSGELHQPQHF.

The gene calls are TRBV20-1 and TRBJ2-1; D remains unclear. V lost 7 bases to trimming and J lost 10 bases, with 20 bases between them. The CDR3 contains 13 residues. Germline V gene data show CDR1 as DFQATT and CDR2 as SNEGSKA (reference sequence). CDR3 in amino acids: CSDTHRSSEEQFF. Here the CDR3 DNA reads TGCAGTGATACTCACAGATCGAGCGAGGAGCAGTTCTTC.

Only a few counts were recorded for this clonotype. In DNA form, the CDR3 reads TGCAGTGCTAGATTCGGTGGGGGGCCTAACAATGAGCAGTTCTTC. This codes for CSARFGGGPNNEQFF. V and J are TRBV20-1 and TRBJ2-1, with D perhaps assigned TRBD1 or TRBD2 (6 bases each). Germline lookup yields CDR1 DFQATT and CDR2 SNEGSKA (reference sequence). There are 15 residues in the CDR3. The ends were cut back, 2 bases at V and 5 bases at J, with 16 bases in the middle.

CDR3 DNA sequence: TGTGCCAGCAGTTTCGTTAGCGGGAGACGGGAGACCCAGTACTTC. Translating it yields CASSFVSGRRETQYF. This sequence joins TRBV28 and TRBJ2-7; 9 bases match TRBD2. The assigned J gene may be wrong: the sequence end matches TRBJ2-5 better. Germline lookup yields CDR1 MDHEN and CDR2 SYDVKM. CDR3 length: 15 amino acids.

The V call is TRBV20-1, the J call TRBJ2-7; 10 nucleotides match TRBD1. V trimming: 1 base; J trimming: 3 bases; junction bases outside the gene matches: 3. The CDR3 extends over 14 amino acids. Germline assignment: CDR1 DFQATT and CDR2 SNEGSKA (reference sequence). The CDR3 coding sequence is TGCAGTGCTAGAGGGACAGGGGGGCTCTACGAGCAGTACTTC. This encodes CSARGTGGLYEQYF.

This clonotype was observed many times. This chain links TRBV3-1 with TRBJ2-7, with D possibly TRBD1 on 5 matching bases. CDR1 is LGHDT and CDR2 is YNNKEL in the germline V gene (reference sequence). The CDR3 is 13 residues long. The V and J ends lost 1 base and 5 bases respectively, with 9 bases between them. CDR3 protein: CASSQVKGNEQYF. Here the CDR3 DNA reads TGTGCCAGCAGCCAAGTGAAGGGGAACGAGCAGTACTTC.

As to this clonotype: The junction shows a germline mismatch at one end, possibly a read error. The chain uses TRBV7-9 and TRBJ1-5, with a possible D match to TRBD1 (6 bases). Germline V gives CDR1 SEHNR, CDR2 FQNEAQ (reference sequence). CDR3 length: 15 amino acids. CDR3 in amino acids: CASGLGLGGDQPQHF. DNA of the CDR3: TGTGCCAGCGGCTTAGGATTAGGGGGGGATCAGCCCCAGCATTTT.

This clonotype has more than one count but fewer than ten. The chain links TRBV20-1 to TRBJ2-7, with TRBD1 identical over 9 bases. Trimming at V came to 3 bases and at J to 3 bases, leaving 9 bases not matched to a gene. The CDR3 loop spans 15 amino acids. CDR1 and CDR2 (germline): DFQATT, SNEGSKA (reference sequence). CDR3: CSASKPGQGYYEQYF. The DNA for the CDR3 is TGCAGTGCTAGCAAACCGGGACAGGGTTACTACGAGCAGTACTTC.

The rearrangement uses TRBV5-1 and TRBJ2-3; TRBD2 agrees at 7 bases. Germline CDR1 SGHRS, CDR2 YFSETQ. This CDR3 contains 15 residues. Trimming at V came to 5 bases and at J to 0 bases, leaving 6 bases not matched to a gene. CDR3 DNA: TGCGCCAGCAGTAACGGGAGGTCTAGCACAGATACGCAGTATTTT. Translation gives CASSNGRSSTDTQYF.

On this clonotype itself: A much larger clone is a single base away; this may be a read error. This chain links TRBV10-3 with TRBJ2-7; possibly TRBD1 or TRBD2 for D (5 bases each). The length of the CDR3 is 14 residues. Trimming cost V 6 bases and J 0 bases, with 12 bases left between them. Germline V gene lookup returns CDR1 ENHRY and CDR2 SYGVKD. CDR3: CAIRADTSSYEQYF. For the CDR3, the DNA is TGTGCCATCAGGGCGGACACTAGCTCCTACGAGCAGTACTTC.

This sequence joins TRBV29-1 and TRBJ2-7, with D tentatively TRBD1 (6 bases). CDR3 size: 13 residues. Looked up from germline, CDR1 is SQVTM and CDR2 is ANQGSEA. The V end was cut by 7 bases, the J end by 0 bases, with 13 bases between. The CDR3 reads CSAEGVSSYEQYF. CDR3 coding DNA: TGCAGCGCCGAGGGGGTAAGCTCCTACGAGCAGTACTTC.